Detailed here is one T cell receptor beta chain. The sample comes from a study of blood T cell repertoires in COVID-19. Whole-study context: PBMCs, B-cell-depleted T cells, or T cells were the source of the cDNA or gDNA that made up the material.

Libraries were prepared by immunoSEQ multiplex PCR; TCRdb keeps only in-frame clonotypes and omits some of them. The sample shows 200,000 or so clones, around 85% of them seen only once. This receptor was obtained from a woman aged 40-49 years with acute COVID-19. The sequencing input was PBMCs or T cells enriched from blood (not recorded which).

The CDR3: CASSPGTPREQFF. CDR3 in DNA: TGTGCCAGCAGCCCAGGGACTCCCCGCGAGCAGTTCTTC. The gene calls are TRBV27 and TRBJ2-1; D is possibly TRBD2 (6 bases). Trimming took off 6 bases at V and 10 bases at J, with 16 bases between the two ends. Germline V CDR1 and CDR2: MNHEY, SMNVEV (reference sequence). This CDR3 is built from 13 residues.